This entry is about one T cell receptor (beta chain). The sample belongs to a study of read filtering for tumor transcriptome and immune sequencing. Study-level background: Whole-transcriptome libraries were prepared after DNase treatment.

Sampling of bone marrow took place during active disease in every patient. The V and J ends lost 7 bases and 0 bases, in that order; junction bases with no gene match: 4. Germline V gene data show CDR1 as SQVTM and CDR2 as ANQGSEA. The CDR3 loop spans 13 amino acids. The library was built from roughly 400 ng RNA with molecular barcoded adaptors for alpha/delta and beta/gamma chains. Each CDR3 protein gets one entry after TCRdb re-called the reads with MiXCR. Counted here are roughly 93,000 distinct CDR3 sequences, 20% to 25% occurring once; the ten biggest clones make up about an eighth. The sequence came from a donor aged 40 or older with multiple myeloma. The chain uses TRBV29-1 and TRBJ2-3, with 7 bases aligning to TRBD1. Sample: a population of CD138-negative cells sorted from bone marrow. The CDR3 bases are TGCAGCGAGACAGGGATCAGCACAGATACGCAGTATTTT. Translated, it gives CSETGISTDTQYF.